One and the same sample provided the 4 T cell receptor beta chains below, sequenced in a study of blood T cell repertoires in COVID-19. Profiling relied on immunoSEQ multiplex PCR, and the TCRdb table lists in-frame clones only, not all of them. This sample has about 220,000 clones; around 81% occur once, and the top ten carry under 8.5%. Sequences were obtained from peripheral blood. The receptors derive from a woman aged 70-85 years with acute or convalescent COVID-19.

V is TRBV19 and J is TRBJ1-1, with D hard to call. Looked up from germline, CDR1 is LNHDA and CDR2 is SQIVND (reference sequence). V gave up 5 bases and J gave up 8 bases, with 9 bases separating them. The CDR3 runs 11 residues. The CDR3 protein is CASSGSLEAFF. The CDR3 DNA follows: TGTGCCAGTAGTGGCTCCTTGGAAGCTTTCTTT.

The chain combines TRBV11-2 with TRBJ2-2, with 12 bases aligning to TRBD2. CDR3 length equals 16 residues. CDR1 SGHAT and CDR2 FQNNGV come from the germline V gene. V trimming: 1 base; J trimming: 3 bases; junction bases outside the gene matches: 0. Here the CDR3 reads CASSLASGGDTGELFF. The CDR3 DNA reads as TGTGCCAGCAGCTTAGCTAGCGGGGGGGACACCGGGGAGCTGTTTTTT.

V gene TRBV7-8 combines with J gene TRBJ2-2; 7 bases are a match to TRBD2. V lost 4 bases, J lost 0 bases, and 8 bases stayed unmatched. This CDR3 comprises 17 residues. Germline V gives CDR1 SGHVS, CDR2 FQNEAQ. This chain's CDR3 is CASSSWTGGTNTGELFF. For the CDR3, the DNA is TGTGCCAGCAGCTCCTGGACCGGGGGGACGAACACCGGGGAGCTGTTTTTT.

In its sample, this clone was seen once. Here the CDR3 DNA reads TGTGCCAGCAGTTACTCTTGGGGTGGGGCGTCGGATGGCTACACCTTC. This translates into CASSYSWGGASDGYTF. The chain joins TRBV6-5 to TRBJ1-2; D possibly corresponds to TRBD1 (5 bases). This CDR3 spans 16 amino acids. Looked up from germline, CDR1 is MNHEY and CDR2 is SVGAGI. V was trimmed by 0 bases and J by 6 bases, leaving 17 bases between them.